Listed here is a single T cell receptor beta chain. Germline CDR1 and CDR2: SGHVS and FQNEAQ. The V end was cut by 1 base, the J end by 2 bases, with 6 bases between. The CDR3 has 13 residues. Using immunoSEQ multiplex PCR, the repertoire was profiled, and TCRdb retains in-frame clones only, with some absent. The table has about 44,000 clones, more than 80% seen once. The sample is drawn from a study of T cell changes during pregnancy in multiple sclerosis. V usage is TRBV7-8 and J usage is TRBJ2-7; tentatively, D is TRBD2 (6 bases). Sequenced material: CD4+ T cells from peripheral blood mononuclear cells, taken before pregnancy. This TCR was recovered from a female donor with multiple sclerosis, enrolled in a pregnancy study. In nucleotides, the CDR3 is TGTGCCAGCAGCTTAGGGACTACCTACGAGCAGTACTTC. Translation: CASSLGTTYEQYF.